Presented here are 17 T cell receptor beta chains from one specimen sequenced in a study of cytomegalovirus exposure and HLA in healthy donors. Amplification used 60 Vbeta primers and 13 Jbeta primers. Some clones are missing from TCRdb's copy, which holds only in-frame ones; the method was immunoSEQ multiplex PCR. The profile shows tens of thousands of clones, roughly 78% of them singletons. Sequenced sample: PBMCs. The origin of the receptors is a man aged 35-49 years in good health and CMV-seronegative.

In this sample, this clone turned up a few times. The chain employs TRBV10-3 and TRBJ2-5; 8 nucleotides align to TRBD2. CDR3 length: 15 residues. V lost 0 bases, J lost 2 bases, and 2 bases stayed unmatched. CDR1 is ENHRY, CDR2 SYGVKD, per germline. CDR3 sequence: CAISESGGRQETQYF. The CDR3 DNA is TGTGCCATCAGTGAGTCTGGCGGGAGGCAAGAGACCCAGTACTTC.

This clone has a handful of counts. The genes are TRBV27 and TRBJ2-1; 7 positions agree with TRBD1. This CDR3 is built from 15 residues. V was pared by 6 bases and J by 4 bases, with 9 bases of the junction left unmatched. Germline V gene data show CDR1 as MNHEY and CDR2 as SMNVEV (reference sequence). CDR3 amino acids: CASSGAGTEYNEQFF. The CDR3 coding sequence is TGTGCCAGCAGCGGGGCCGGGACAGAATACAATGAGCAGTTCTTC.

CDR3 nucleotide sequence: TGTGCCAGCAGTAACCTACTATCTAACTATGGCTACACCTTC. This encodes CASSNLLSNYGYTF. The V call is TRBV6-6, the J call TRBJ1-2, with D uncertain. Germline assignment: CDR1 MNHNY and CDR2 SVGAGI (reference sequence). The V and J ends lost 5 bases and 0 bases respectively, with 10 bases between them. CDR3 size: 14 residues.

The chain recombines TRBV6-1 with TRBJ1-1; a weak D match, TRBD1 (5 bases). This CDR3 has 13 amino acids. Trimming pared 3 bases from V and 4 bases from J, leaving 9 bases between. Germline V gene data show CDR1 as MNHNS and CDR2 as SASEGT. The chain's CDR3 is CASSDRGGTEAFF. CDR3 in DNA: TGTGCCAGCAGTGATCGCGGGGGCACTGAAGCTTTCTTT.

The chain joins TRBV11-3 to TRBJ1-1, with TRBD1 matching 10 bases. The CDR3 sequence is 16 residues long. Trimming removed 5 bases from V and 4 bases from J; junction bases left unmatched: 10. The germline V gene encodes CDR1 SGHNT and CDR2 YENEEA. CDR3 DNA: TGTGCCAGCAGCCCAACGGGACAGGGGACCCCCACTGAAGCTTTCTTT. Translating it yields CASSPTGQGTPTEAFF.

The V call is TRBV5-5, the J call TRBJ1-1, with D hard to call. This CDR3 comprises 13 residues. The germline V and J ends were trimmed by 0 bases and 5 bases, with 8 bases remaining between them. CDR1 is SGHKS and CDR2 is YYEKEE in the germline V gene (reference sequence). CDR3 region: CASSLGILTEAFF. CDR3 coding DNA: TGTGCCAGCAGCTTGGGCATTCTAACTGAAGCTTTCTTT.

This chain joins TRBV6-1 and TRBJ2-1, with D perhaps TRBD1 (5 bases). With 7 bases removed from V and 3 bases from J, the gap between germline ends came to 10 bases. Germline V gives CDR1 MNHNS, CDR2 SASEGT. The CDR3 contains 13 residues. In DNA, the CDR3 is TGTGCCAGCACTCCCCAGGGCTACAATGAGCAGTTCTTC. This codes for CASTPQGYNEQFF.

The chain employs TRBV6-1 and TRBJ2-3, with 9 positions matching TRBD1. Germline V gene sequence: CDR1 MNHNS, CDR2 SASEGT. The trim removed 10 bases at V and 1 base at J, leaving 3 bases unmatched. This CDR3 has 13 amino acids. This CDR3 is CAIRTGGTDTQYF. CDR3 bases: TGTGCCATTCGGACAGGGGGCACAGATACGCAGTATTTT.

V and J are TRBV7-2 and TRBJ2-2; 10 bases are a match to TRBD2. The V and J ends lost 6 bases and 2 bases, in that order; junction bases with no gene match: 6. CDR1 is SGHTA and CDR2 is FQGNSA in the germline V gene. CDR3 length: 16 amino acids. CDR3 residues: CASSYRTSGNTGELFF. CDR3 coding DNA: TGTGCCAGCAGTTATAGGACTAGCGGAAACACCGGGGAGCTGTTTTTT.

The chain carries TRBV28 and TRBJ2-1, with 11 bases that match TRBD2. V lost 2 bases to trimming and J lost 3 bases; unmatched junction nucleotides: 0. Per the germline V gene, CDR1 is MDHEN and CDR2 is SYDVKM. The CDR3 consists of 15 residues. DNA for the CDR3: TGTGCCAGCAGTTTAGGGACTAGCGGCTACAATGAGCAGTTCTTC. This translates into CASSLGTSGYNEQFF.

V and J are TRBV19 and TRBJ1-1; possible D gene TRBD1, 6 bases. The CDR3 totals 14 residues. V lost 3 bases and J lost 6, with 14 bases in between. Germline-derived CDR1 and CDR2 are LNHDA and SQIVND (reference sequence). The CDR3 bases are TGTGCCAGTAGTATCTCTAACAGGGACCCTGAAGCTTTCTTT. Protein: CASSISNRDPEAFF. Complete variable domain (other parts from reference TRBV19 and TRBJ1-1): DGGITQSPKYLFRKEGQNVTLSCEQNLNHDAMYWYRQDPGQGLRLIYYSQIVNDFQKGDIAEGYSVSREKKESFPLTVTSAQKNPTAFYLCASSISNRDPEAFFGQGTRLTVV.

The chain joins TRBV30 to TRBJ1-1; 7 bases map to TRBD1. This CDR3 region has 13 residues. Germline lookup yields CDR1 GTSNPN and CDR2 SVGIG (reference sequence). V was clipped by 5 bases and J by 2 bases; unmatched bases: 5. CDR3 residues: CAWEDRANTEAFF. The DNA of the CDR3 is TGTGCCTGGGAAGACAGGGCCAACACTGAAGCTTTCTTT.

This clone came up a few times. The chain joins TRBV6-4 to TRBJ2-2; 9 bases are shared with TRBD2. Germline V gene data show CDR1 as MRHNA and CDR2 as SNTAGT. The V segment lost 3 bases and the J segment 4 bases; nucleotides outside the gene matches: 3. CDR3 size: 15 residues. The CDR3 bases are TGTGCCAGCAGTGAAGAAGCGGGAGGCACCGGGGAGCTGTTTTTT. Translation: CASSEEAGGTGELFF.

The chain links TRBV27 to TRBJ2-5; a possible D gene is TRBD1 (6 bases). Germline CDR1 reads MNHEY; CDR2 reads SMNVEV (reference sequence). There are 14 residues in the CDR3. Trimming pared 3 bases from V and 1 base from J, leaving 9 bases between. This chain's CDR3 is CASSFLDSQETQYF. In nucleotides, the CDR3 is TGTGCCAGCAGTTTTTTGGACAGCCAAGAGACCCAGTACTTC.

This clone was found a few times. This chain connects TRBV7-2 to TRBJ1-5; D gene uncertain. This CDR3 contains 16 residues. CDR1 and CDR2 (germline): SGHTA, FQGNSA. V lost 0 bases, J lost 1 base, and 10 bases lay in between. The CDR3 DNA reads as TGTGCCAGCAGCTTAGCAGGCGGAGCCAGCAATCAGCCCCAGCATTTT. Its protein is CASSLAGGASNQPQHF.

This sequence joins TRBV19 and TRBJ1-2, with a weak D call TRBD1 (5 bases). CDR1 is LNHDA and CDR2 is SQIVND in the germline V gene (reference sequence). V lost 5 bases and J lost 5, with 15 bases in between. The CDR3 is 14 residues long. The CDR3 here is CASSPPGQGYGYTF. Written as DNA, the CDR3 is TGTGCCAGTAGTCCCCCCGGCCAGGGTTATGGCTACACCTTC. The full variable domain, rest sourced from reference TRBV19 and TRBJ1-2, is DGGITQSPKYLFRKEGQNVTLSCEQNLNHDAMYWYRQDPGQGLRLIYYSQIVNDFQKGDIAEGYSVSREKKESFPLTVTSAQKNPTAFYLCASSPPGQGYGYTFGSGTRLTVV.

The rearrangement joins TRBV6-4 to TRBJ2-2, with D perhaps TRBD2 (5 bases). The germline gives CDR1 MRHNA, CDR2 SNTAGT. V lost 2 bases to trimming and J lost 5 bases, with 6 bases between them. The CDR3 consists of 13 residues. This CDR3 is CASSDTSTGELFF. The DNA for the CDR3 is TGTGCCAGCAGTGACACTAGTACCGGGGAGCTGTTTTTT.